Shown below are 17 T cell receptor beta chains from a single sample sequenced in a study of siplizumab effects on memory and regulatory T cells. Method: immunoSEQ multiplex PCR; TCRdb's copy keeps in-frame clones and lacks some. The data hold about 110,000 clones, with roughly 92% observed a single time. Sequenced: CD4+ T cells sorted from blood. These receptors originate from a human donor in good health.

The rearrangement links TRBV7-2 to TRBJ1-2; D might be TRBD1 (5 bases). Germline lookup yields CDR1 SGHTA and CDR2 FQGNSA. The CDR3 contains 12 residues. V was pared by 2 bases and J by 7 bases, with 8 bases between. CDR3 region: CASSLRGAGYTF. Here the CDR3 DNA reads TGTGCCAGCAGCTTAAGGGGTGCTGGCTACACCTTC.

V usage is TRBV6-5 and J usage is TRBJ1-4; the match to TRBD1 covers 7 bases. This CDR3 region has 14 residues. CDR1 and CDR2 (germline): MNHEY, SVGAGI. V lost 4 bases to trimming and J lost 7 bases; unmatched junction nucleotides: 6. CDR3 amino acids: CASSLTGRGEKLFF. For the CDR3, the DNA is TGTGCCAGCAGTTTGACAGGGCGCGGTGAAAAACTGTTTTTT.

The rearrangement uses TRBV4-1 and TRBJ1-5; D is uncertain. The CDR3 has 16 amino acids. Trimming removed 1 base from V and 1 base from J, with 11 bases in between. From germline, CDR1 is MGHRA and CDR2 YSYEKL. DNA for the CDR3: TGCGCCAGCAGCCAAGTAAAAGGGTCGAGCAATCAGCCCCAGCATTTT. It translates to CASSQVKGSSNQPQHF.

CDR3 in amino acids: CASSLADRDQETQYF. DNA of the CDR3: TGTGCCAGCAGCTTGGCCGACAGGGACCAAGAGACCCAGTACTTC. The chain recombines TRBV5-5 with TRBJ2-5; the match to TRBD1 covers 7 bases. CDR1 and CDR2 (germline): SGHKS, YYEKEE (reference sequence). CDR3 length equals 15 residues. V lost 0 bases, J lost 0 bases, and 2 bases stayed unmatched.

V usage is TRBV10-3 and J usage is TRBJ1-1; D is ambiguous. V was pared by 2 bases and J by 8 bases, with 12 bases between. CDR1 is ENHRY, CDR2 SYGVKD, per germline. The CDR3 sequence is 13 residues long. The CDR3 region has the DNA TGTGCCATCAGTGAGGAGCAGACCTCGGAAGCTTTCTTT. Translating it yields CAISEEQTSEAFF.

The chain links TRBV4-1 to TRBJ2-3; a weak D match, TRBD2 (6 bases). Trimming cost V 2 bases and J 0 bases, with 12 bases left between them. The CDR3 runs to 16 residues. The germline V gene encodes CDR1 MGHRA and CDR2 YSYEKL. The CDR3: CASSQLAMASTDTQYF. DNA of the CDR3: TGCGCCAGCAGCCAACTAGCGATGGCAAGCACAGATACGCAGTATTTT.

The V call is TRBV7-6, the J call TRBJ2-5; the D gene is possibly TRBD1 (5 bases). The CDR3 consists of 13 residues. Germline V gene data show CDR1 as SGHVS and CDR2 as FNYEAQ. Trimming left V 5 bases short and J 4 bases short, with 11 bases between. The CDR3 spells CASSATVRETQYF. CDR3 DNA sequence: TGTGCCAGCAGCGCGACAGTCCGAGAGACCCAGTACTTC.

This clone appeared once. V is TRBV28 and J is TRBJ1-1; possibly TRBD1 for D (5 bases). The length of the CDR3 is 17 residues. Germline V CDR1 and CDR2: MDHEN, SYDVKM. Trimming took 7 bases from V and 1 from J, leaving 22 bases between them. Here the CDR3 reads CASNLRLGEGRNTEAFF. The DNA of the CDR3 is TGTGCCAGCAACTTACGGCTTGGGGAGGGGAGGAACACTGAAGCTTTCTTT.

This rearrangement joins TRBV5-8 to TRBJ1-5, with 8 bases aligning to TRBD1. V was pared by 0 bases and J by 5 bases, with 10 bases of the junction left unmatched. Germline V gene data show CDR1 as SGHTS and CDR2 as YDEGEE. This CDR3 is 17 amino acids long. CDR3 coding DNA: TGTGCCAGCAGCTTGGCCTTAGGGACAGGAAGCTATCAGCCCCAGCATTTT. It encodes CASSLALGTGSYQPQHF.

The chain joins TRBV11-3 to TRBJ2-1, with 9 bases aligning to TRBD1. The CDR3 length is 16 residues. V shed 5 bases, J shed 0 bases, and the junction held 5 bases outside the gene matches. The germline CDR1 and CDR2 sequences are SGHNT and YENEEA. CDR3 DNA: TGTGCCAGCAGCCCCGGACAGGGGAGCTCCTACAATGAGCAGTTCTTC. Translating gives CASSPGQGSSYNEQFF.

This rearrangement joins TRBV2 to TRBJ2-1; 7 bases are shared with TRBD2. V shed 7 bases, J shed 5 bases, and the junction held 8 bases outside the gene matches. Per germline, CDR1 SNHLY and CDR2 FYNNEI. CDR3 length: 14 residues. CDR3 in DNA: TGTGCCAGCATGACTAGCCGGACGAACAATGAGCAGTTCTTC. It translates to CASMTSRTNNEQFF.

The chain couples TRBV18 to TRBJ1-1; TRBD1 agrees at 7 bases. The V gene end was trimmed by 4 bases and the J gene end by 8 bases; junction bases not matched to a gene: 10. Germline-derived CDR1 and CDR2 are KGHSH and LQKENI. CDR3 length equals 14 residues. The CDR3 DNA is TGTGCCAGCTCACGCAACCTCGACAGGGAGGAAGCTTTCTTT. Amino acid sequence: CASSRNLDREEAFF.

The chain has TRBV6-6 and TRBJ2-1; 8 nucleotides agree with TRBD1. The V gene end was trimmed by 2 bases and the J gene end by 2 bases; junction bases not matched to a gene: 2. CDR1 MNHNY and CDR2 SVGAGI come from the germline V gene (reference sequence). The CDR3 length is 15 residues. The CDR3 bases are TGTGCCAGCAGTTACCAGGGGGCCACCTACAATGAGCAGTTCTTC. It specifies CASSYQGATYNEQFF.

The V gene is TRBV21-1, the J gene TRBJ1-1; the table's D call, TRBD1, has no DNA check behind it. TRBV21-1 counts as a pseudogene. The CDR3 spans 17 residues. The CDR3 region has the DNA TGTGCCAGCAGCATGATTAGGGGACAGGGCGGGAGCACTGAAGCTTTCTTT. Its protein is CASSMIRGQGGSTEAFF.

V gene TRBV18 combines with J gene TRBJ2-3; 10 bases are a match to TRBD2. CDR3 length: 16 residues. Per the germline V gene, CDR1 is KGHSH and CDR2 is LQKENI. Unmatched junction bases numbered 4, after V lost 1 base and J lost 3 bases. As DNA, the CDR3 is TGTGCCAGCTCACCACGGGCTAGCGGGGGAACAGATACGCAGTATTTT. This sequence encodes CASSPRASGGTDTQYF.

The gene calls are TRBV7-3 and TRBJ1-1; D call uncertain. The CDR3 totals 13 residues. Per germline, CDR1 SGHTA and CDR2 FQGTGA. With 6 bases removed from V and 1 base from J, the gap between germline ends came to 9 bases. The CDR3 DNA is TGTGCCAGCAGTGTACAGAAGAACACTGAAGCTTTCTTT. Translated: CASSVQKNTEAFF.

This rearrangement joins TRBV28 to TRBJ1-4, with 10 bases identical to TRBD1. This CDR3 contains 15 residues. Germline trimming cut 6 bases from V and 7 bases from J; bases unmatched to any gene: 8. The germline gives CDR1 MDHEN, CDR2 SYDVKM. This CDR3 is CASRSPGQGSEKLFF. Here the CDR3 DNA reads TGTGCCAGCAGGTCTCCGGGACAGGGGTCTGAAAAACTGTTTTTT.